This T cell receptor beta chain was recovered during a study of blood T cell repertoires in COVID-19. Original methodology: Reference gene primer amplification in the assay estimated nucleated cell counts. Sequencing used immunoSEQ multiplex PCR; TCRdb keeps in-frame clones, though not all of them. Clone size and the V and J calls come from that table; the DNA yielded D and trimming. This table has 45,000 to 55,000 clones, about nine tenths appearing once. Looked up from germline, CDR1 is LNHDA and CDR2 is SQIVND (reference sequence). The length of the CDR3 is 13 residues. V lost 7 bases, J lost 6 bases, and 13 bases lay in between.

The V call is TRBV19, the J call TRBJ2-1; tentatively, D is TRBD2 (6 bases). This clonotype originated in a man aged 50 or older with active COVID-19. Material: peripheral blood. CDR3 protein: CASTISGRNEQFF. CDR3 DNA: TGTGCCAGTACCATCAGCGGGCGCAATGAGCAGTTCTTC.